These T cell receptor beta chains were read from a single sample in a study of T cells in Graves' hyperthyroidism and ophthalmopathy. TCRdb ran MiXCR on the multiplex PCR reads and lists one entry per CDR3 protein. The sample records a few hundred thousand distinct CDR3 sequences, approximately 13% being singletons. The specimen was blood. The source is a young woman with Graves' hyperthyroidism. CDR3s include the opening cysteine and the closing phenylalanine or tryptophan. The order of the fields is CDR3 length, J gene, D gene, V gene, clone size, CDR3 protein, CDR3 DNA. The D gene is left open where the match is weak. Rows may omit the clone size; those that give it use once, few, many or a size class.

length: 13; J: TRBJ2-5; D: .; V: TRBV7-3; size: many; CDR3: CASSSGLGETQYF; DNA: TGTGCCAGCAGCTCGGGACTCGGAGAGACCCAGTACTTC
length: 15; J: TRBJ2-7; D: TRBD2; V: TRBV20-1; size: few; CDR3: CSARGQTSGLHEQYF; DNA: TGCAGTGCTAGAGGACAGACTAGCGGACTACACGAGCAGTACTTC
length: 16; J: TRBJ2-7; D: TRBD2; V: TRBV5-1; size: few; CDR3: CASRHRRTSGSDEQYF; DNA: TGCGCCAGCAGGCACCGCCGGACTAGCGGGAGCGACGAGCAGTACTTC
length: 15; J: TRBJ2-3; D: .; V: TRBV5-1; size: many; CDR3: CASSLTSLGADTQYF; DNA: TGCGCCAGCAGCTTGACTTCATTAGGGGCAGATACGCAGTATTTT
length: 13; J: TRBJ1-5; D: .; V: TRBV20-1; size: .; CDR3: CFKRDPSNQPQHF; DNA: TGCTTCAAACGGGACCCCTCAAATCAGCCCCAGCATTTT
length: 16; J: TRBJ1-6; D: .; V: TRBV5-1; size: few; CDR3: CASSLDGQMVNSPLHF; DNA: TGCGCCAGCAGCTTGGACGGACAGATGGTAAATTCACCCCTCCACTTT
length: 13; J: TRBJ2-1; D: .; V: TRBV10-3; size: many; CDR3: CAISVETYNEQFF; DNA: TGTGCCATCAGTGTTGAGACTTACAATGAGCAGTTCTTC
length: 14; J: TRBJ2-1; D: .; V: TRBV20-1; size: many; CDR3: CSARGLSFYNEQFF; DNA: TGCAGTGCTAGGGGTCTATCGTTTTACAATGAGCAGTTCTTC
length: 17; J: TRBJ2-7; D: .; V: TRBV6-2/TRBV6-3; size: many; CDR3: CASSYPLVQAFTYEQYF; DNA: TGTGCCAGCAGTTACCCTCTCGTCCAAGCGTTCACCTACGAGCAGTACTTC
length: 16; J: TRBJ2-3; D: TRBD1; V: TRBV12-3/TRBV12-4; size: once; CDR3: CASSLGTGRKTDTQYF; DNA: TGTGCCAGCAGTCTGGGGACAGGGAGGAAAACAGATACGCAGTATTTT
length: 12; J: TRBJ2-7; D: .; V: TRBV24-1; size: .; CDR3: CAGNSRGGEQYF; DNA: TGTGCCGGCAATAGTAGGGGCGGTGAGCAGTACTTC
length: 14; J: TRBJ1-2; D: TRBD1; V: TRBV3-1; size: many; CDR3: CASSQEGQGYGYTF; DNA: TGTGCCAGCAGCCAAGAGGGACAGGGCTATGGCTACACCTTC
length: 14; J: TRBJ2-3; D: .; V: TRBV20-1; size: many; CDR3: CSADGDVHTDTQYF; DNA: TGCAGTGCTGACGGGGACGTCCACACAGATACGCAGTATTTT
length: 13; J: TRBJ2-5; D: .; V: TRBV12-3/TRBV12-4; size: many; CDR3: CASTLGYGETQYF; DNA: TGTGCCAGCACCCTCGGGTATGGGGAGACCCAGTACTTC
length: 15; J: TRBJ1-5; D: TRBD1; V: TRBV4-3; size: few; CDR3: CASSQDPGGHQPQHF; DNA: TGCGCCAGCAGCCAAGATCCAGGGGGCCATCAGCCCCAGCATTTT
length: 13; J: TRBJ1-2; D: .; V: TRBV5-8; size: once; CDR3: CASSPVRGYGYTF; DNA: TGTGCCAGCAGTCCCGTCCGGGGCTATGGCTACACCTTC
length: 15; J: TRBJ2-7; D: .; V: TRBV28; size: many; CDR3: CASTPSHGLTYEQYF; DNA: TGTGCCAGCACCCCTTCCCATGGGCTAACCTACGAGCAGTACTTC
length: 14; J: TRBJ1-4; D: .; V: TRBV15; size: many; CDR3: CATSRDVGWEKLFF; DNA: TGTGCCACCAGCAGAGATGTAGGTTGGGAAAAACTGTTTTTT
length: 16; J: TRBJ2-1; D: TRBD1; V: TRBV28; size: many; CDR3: CASRVRWDRGNDEQFF; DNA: TGTGCCAGCAGGGTGAGATGGGACAGGGGTAACGATGAGCAGTTCTTC
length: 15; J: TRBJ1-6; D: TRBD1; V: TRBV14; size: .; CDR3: CASSHEGAEGSPLHF; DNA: TGTGCCAGCAGCCATGAGGGGGCGGAAGGTTCACCCCTCCACTTT
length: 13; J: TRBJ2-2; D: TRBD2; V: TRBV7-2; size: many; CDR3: CASSGLASGELFF; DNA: TGTGCCTCCTCGGGACTAGCGTCCGGGGAGCTGTTTTTT
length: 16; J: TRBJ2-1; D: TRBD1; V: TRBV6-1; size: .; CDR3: CASSDDRGPGMYEQFF; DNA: TGTGCCAGCAGTGACGACAGGGGCCCGGGGATGTATGAGCAGTTCTTC
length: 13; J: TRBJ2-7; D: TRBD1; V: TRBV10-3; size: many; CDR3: CATHRDRAYEQYF; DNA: TGTGCCACCCACCGGGACAGGGCCTACGAGCAGTACTTC
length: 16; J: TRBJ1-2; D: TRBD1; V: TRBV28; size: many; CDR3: CASSLEFTGTDYGYTF; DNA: TGTGCCAGCAGTTTAGAATTTACCGGGACAGACTATGGCTACACCTTC
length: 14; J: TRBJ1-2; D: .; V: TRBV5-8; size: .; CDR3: CASSLVGAGFGYTF; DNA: TGTGCCAGCAGCTTGGTCGGGGCGGGGTTCGGCTACACCTTC